The text below deals with one T cell receptor (beta chain). Its antigen is not known. The entry originates in a study of shared clonotypes between healthy human individuals. Germline lookup yields CDR1 LNHNV and CDR2 YYDKDF (reference sequence). The CDR3 is made up of 15 amino acids. V shed 1 base and J 0 bases; nucleotides not matched to a gene: 3. Broader study findings: Among donors, sharing of clonotypes was expected to be affected by sequencing depth.

It was at deep level that the assay was run. Scientists sequenced DNA from unsorted PBMC on ten immunoSEQ deep assay plates. Assay used: immunoSEQ multiplex PCR; TCRdb lists only in-frame clones, some missing. The table includes hundreds of thousands of clones, about 80% detected once. The healthy adult donors were HIV-negative and reported no recent acute infections or vaccinations. This clonotype was sampled from a woman aged 35 to 49 in good health. Some clones in this sample may be carry-over from other donors' samples. The V gene is TRBV15, the J gene TRBJ2-7; 7 bases line up with TRBD1. Sequencing input: PBMCs. The CDR3 here is CATSRVTGTSYEQYF. As DNA, the CDR3 is TGTGCCACCAGCAGAGTGACAGGGACCTCCTACGAGCAGTACTTC.